This TCR beta chain comes out of a study of blood T cell repertoires in COVID-19. About the study: Acute-phase and convalescent COVID-19 samples originated in the United States, Italy and Spain. T cells, B-cell-depleted T cells, or PBMCs provided the cDNA or gDNA that served as material.

Authors' methods: Using reference gene primer amplification, nucleated cell counts were estimated. Produced via immunoSEQ multiplex PCR; TCRdb's table is partial and in-frame only. Clone size and the V and J calls come from that table; the DNA yielded D and trimming. The sample holds about 120,000 clones; 80% to 90% are singletons and the top ten take 12%. Sequencing was performed on peripheral blood. The receptor was isolated from a human donor in a cohort sampled during active COVID-19.

The CDR3 bases are TGTGCCAGCAGTTTACCCGGGGGGGAAGCTTTCTTT. This translates into CASSLPGGEAFF. The rearrangement uses TRBV27 and TRBJ1-1, with D perhaps TRBD1 (5 bases). CDR3 size: 12 residues. Trimming pared 2 bases from V and 8 bases from J, leaving 9 bases between. Looked up from germline, CDR1 is MNHEY and CDR2 is SMNVEV (reference sequence).